The 9 T cell receptor beta chains presented below share a single source sample, sequenced in a study of beta chain features in type 1 diabetes. These receptors have no known antigen. Every isolated RNA sample was fully reverse transcribed, so sequencing captured expressed TCRB transcripts. Method: immunoSEQ multiplex PCR; TCRdb's copy keeps in-frame clones and lacks some. The top ten hold about 0.11% of the sample, which has 500,000 to 650,000 clones, approximately 13% seen once. Broader study findings: TCRB CDR3s from Type 1 diabetes patients were moderately but significantly shorter in all four CD4+ subsets.

Material: naive CD4+ T cells from blood. Source of these receptors: a man under 40 with type 1 diabetes.

CDR3 region: CSVEGPGEQYF. DNA of the CDR3: TGCAGCGTTGAGGGGCCTGGCGAGCAGTACTTC. The J gene is TRBJ2-7, the V gene TRBV29-1; D is perhaps TRBD1 (5 bases). There are 11 residues in the CDR3. V was pared by 3 bases and J by 6 bases, with 9 bases between. Germline CDR1 and CDR2: SQVTM and ANQGSEA.

This rearrangement joins TRBV5-1 to TRBJ1-6; 8 nucleotides align to TRBD1. Germline V gene lookup returns CDR1 SGHRS and CDR2 YFSETQ. The CDR3 length is 15 residues. The junction had 6 bases not matched to a gene; V was cut back by 4 bases and J by 6 bases. DNA of the CDR3: TGCGCCAGCAGCCTAGACAGGGGAGTTAATTCACCCCTCCACTTT. It yields the protein CASSLDRGVNSPLHF.

The chain uses TRBV11-1 and TRBJ1-2, with D uncertain. The CDR3 loop spans 11 amino acids. Per the germline V gene, CDR1 is SGHAT and CDR2 is FQDESV (reference sequence). Between the trimmed V and J ends, which lost 5 bases and 10 bases, there was a span of 11 bases. CDR3 protein: CASSLAGDYTF. The CDR3 bases are TGTGCCAGCAGCCTGGCTGGGGACTACACCTTC.

There are a few counts of this clone. The rearrangement links TRBV9 to TRBJ2-1, with 9 bases lining up with TRBD2. The CDR3 has 17 amino acids. J was trimmed by 2 bases and V by 0 bases; bases with no gene match: 6. Germline-derived CDR1 and CDR2 are SGDLS and YYNGEE. The CDR3 DNA follows: TGTGCCAGCAGCGTAGGGAGCGGGGGGCCCCCCTACAATGAGCAGTTCTTC. This gives the protein CASSVGSGGPPYNEQFF.

In its sample, this clone was seen a few times. The genes are TRBV14 and TRBJ2-5; 10 bases fit TRBD1. The J call is doubtful: the DNA matches TRBJ2-7 better. This CDR3 has 14 amino acids. Germline CDR1 SGHDN, CDR2 FVKESK. The CDR3 sequence is CASSPRTGGYEQYF. The DNA for the CDR3 is TGTGCCAGCAGCCCACGGACAGGGGGCTACGAGCAGTACTTC.

This clone appeared a few times. V and J are TRBV7-9 and TRBJ2-7, with 11 bases fitting TRBD1. The junction had 3 bases not matched to a gene; V was cut back by 5 bases and J by 3 bases. CDR1 is SEHNR, CDR2 FQNEAQ, per germline (reference sequence). The CDR3 totals 14 residues. As DNA, the CDR3 is TGTGCCAGCAGCCAGGGACAGGGGGGCTACGAGCAGTACTTC. Its translation is CASSQGQGGYEQYF.

The genes are TRBV4-3 and TRBJ2-5; D not resolved. The germline CDR1 and CDR2 sequences are LGHNA and YSLEER. Trimming pared 0 bases from V and 0 bases from J, leaving 11 bases between. This CDR3 is 16 amino acids long. CDR3 amino acids: CASSQDLADNQETQYF. The CDR3, as DNA: TGCGCCAGCAGCCAAGATCTGGCAGATAACCAAGAGACCCAGTACTTC.

As concerns this clone: The sample holds other DNA sequences that translate to the same CDR3. V and J are TRBV9 and TRBJ2-3, with D possibly called TRBD1 or TRBD2 (6 bases each). Germline V gene data show CDR1 as SGDLS and CDR2 as YYNGEE. The CDR3 contains 16 residues. Trimming cost V 0 bases and J 1 base, with 12 bases left between them. For the CDR3, the DNA is TGTGCCAGCAGCGTAGTAGGAGGGGGAGGCACAGATACGCAGTATTTT. This sequence encodes CASSVVGGGGTDTQYF.

This chain joins TRBV19 and TRBJ2-3; the D is unclear. Germline CDR1 is LNHDA and CDR2 is SQIVND (reference sequence). CDR3 size: 14 residues. V dropped 3 bases and J dropped 3 bases, with 10 bases sitting between them. The CDR3, as DNA: TGTGCCAGTAGTATGATCGCAAGGACAGATACGCAGTATTTT. Translation gives CASSMIARTDTQYF.